This T cell receptor beta chain stems from a study of shared T cell receptors in the human thymus listed by TCRdb under 2021. About the investigation overall: The study examined how self-reactive, shared T-cell receptor alpha chains are generated in the human thymus.

Per the germline V gene, MNHNS is the CDR1 and SASEGT is the CDR2. Its CDR3 holds 13 amino acids, cysteine through phenylalanine. Only CDR3 DNA remains: 39 bases, in frame from the first base. Relative to germline, V is 6 bases shorter and J is 5 bases shorter, with 8 bases between their ends. The method behind the library was the immunoSEQ multiplex PCR assay. TCRdb took this table from immuneACCESS and kept in-frame rearrangements with V and J called. Such tables lack part of the clones; where checked against another copy, unresolved V genes explain under half of the gap, and the rest is unexplained. The sample table lists some 700,000 clones, 80% to 90% of them with a count of one. Approximately 0.01% of the sample lies in the top ten. Details on this clone: It lacks a known antigen. No base qualities exist here, and no much larger clone lies one base off it.

This same sample was also taken into another study, of human thymus T cells. In that second paper, the authors write: Donors were immunologically healthy infants undergoing open corrective cardiac surgery for congenital heart defects in Finland. Thymus tissue was obtained as surgical resects removed during corrective cardiac surgery. Both the thymic and the peripheral blood repertoires appeared to show biased V and J gene segment usage. Highly overlapping thymic TCR repertoires among unrelated individuals were reported in the related research. The study characterized TCR alpha and beta repertoires from seven to nine infant thymus samples and a few related peripheral blood samples. The cohort included more than 5 male and a couple of female infants, with donor ages spanning 7 to 244 days. Thymocytes were released mechanically from tissue and stored at -70 °C as pellets of about 9-32 million cells. Genomic DNA was extracted from frozen cell pellets with a QIAsymphony instrument. The immunoSEQ multiplex PCR assay was used to amplify the TCRB and TCRAD loci from a standardized amount of quality-controlled genomic DNA. The V(D)J region was spanned by amplicons of a length sufficient to cover the CDR3 and to identify V and J genes. The amplicons were sequenced on an Illumina platform via the commercial immunoSEQ service. Primer bias and sequencing errors were corrected as previously described, and TCRAD and TCRB were defined on the basis of the IMGT database. immunoSEQ Analyzer 3.0 and VDJTools were used for repertoire analysis, which covered basic statistics, V/J segment usage, diversity estimates, rarefaction and pairwise overlap. Diversity was estimated with Chao1, ChaoE, Efron-Thisted, Shannon and inverse Simpson indices, and also on datasets down-sampled to the smallest sample. Repertoire overlap used strict matching of CDR3 nucleotide sequence, V gene and J gene, with Jaccard-based multidimensional scaling clustering. On average, about 810,000 unique TCRB clonotypes were obtained from thymus samples, compared with around 78,000 from blood samples.

The sequence links TRBV6-1 to TRBJ2-6, with an unclear D gene assignment. The clonotype was recovered from a girl under three years old with a congenital heart defect. Donor details come from another sample of the same person, matched by shared clones. Sequencing used thymocytes. The DNA sequence is TGTGCCAGCAGCCTGACAAGGGCCAACGTCCTGACTTTC. Protein translation: CASSLTRANVLTF.